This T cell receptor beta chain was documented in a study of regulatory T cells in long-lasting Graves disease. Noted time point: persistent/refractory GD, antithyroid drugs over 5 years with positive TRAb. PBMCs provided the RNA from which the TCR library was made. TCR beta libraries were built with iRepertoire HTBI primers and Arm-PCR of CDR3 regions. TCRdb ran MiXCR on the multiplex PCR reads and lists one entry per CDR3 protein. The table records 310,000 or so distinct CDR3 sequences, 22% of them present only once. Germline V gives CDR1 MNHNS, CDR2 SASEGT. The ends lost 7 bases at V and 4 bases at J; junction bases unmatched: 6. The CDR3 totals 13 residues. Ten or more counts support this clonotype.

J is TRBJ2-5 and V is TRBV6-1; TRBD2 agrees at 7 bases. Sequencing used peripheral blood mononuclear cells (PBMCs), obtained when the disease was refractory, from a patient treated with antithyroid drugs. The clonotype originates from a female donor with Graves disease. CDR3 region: CASIAGEGETQYF. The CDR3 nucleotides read TGTGCCAGCATTGCGGGAGAGGGAGAGACCCAGTACTTC.